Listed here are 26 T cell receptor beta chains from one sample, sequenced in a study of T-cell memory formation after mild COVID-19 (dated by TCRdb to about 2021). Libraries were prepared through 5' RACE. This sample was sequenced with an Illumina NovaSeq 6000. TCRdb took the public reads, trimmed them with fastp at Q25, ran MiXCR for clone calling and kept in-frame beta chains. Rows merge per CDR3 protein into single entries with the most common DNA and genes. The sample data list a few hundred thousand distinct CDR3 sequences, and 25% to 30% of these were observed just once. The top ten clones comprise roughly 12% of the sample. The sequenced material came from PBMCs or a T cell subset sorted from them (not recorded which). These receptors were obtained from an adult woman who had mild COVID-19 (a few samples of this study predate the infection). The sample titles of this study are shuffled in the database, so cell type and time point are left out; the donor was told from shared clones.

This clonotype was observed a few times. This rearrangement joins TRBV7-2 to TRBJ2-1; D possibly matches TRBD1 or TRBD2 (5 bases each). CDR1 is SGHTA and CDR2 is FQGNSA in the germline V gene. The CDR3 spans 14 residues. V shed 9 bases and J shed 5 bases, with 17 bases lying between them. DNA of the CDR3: TGTGCCAGTCTCGTGGGGCGAGGGAACAATGAGCAGTTCTTC. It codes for CASLVGRGNNEQFF.

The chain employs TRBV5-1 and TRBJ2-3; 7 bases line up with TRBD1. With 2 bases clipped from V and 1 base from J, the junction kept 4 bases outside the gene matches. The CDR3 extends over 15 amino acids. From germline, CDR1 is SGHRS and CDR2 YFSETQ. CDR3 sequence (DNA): TGCGCCAGCAGCTTCCGGGACAGTGGCACAGATACGCAGTATTTT. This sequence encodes CASSFRDSGTDTQYF.

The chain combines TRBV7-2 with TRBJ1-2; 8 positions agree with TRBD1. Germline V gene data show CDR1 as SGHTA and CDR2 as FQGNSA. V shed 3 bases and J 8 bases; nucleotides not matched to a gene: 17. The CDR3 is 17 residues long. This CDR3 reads CASSFYLDTGGRGGYTF. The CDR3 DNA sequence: TGTGCCAGCAGCTTCTATTTGGATACAGGGGGTAGGGGCGGCTACACCTTC.

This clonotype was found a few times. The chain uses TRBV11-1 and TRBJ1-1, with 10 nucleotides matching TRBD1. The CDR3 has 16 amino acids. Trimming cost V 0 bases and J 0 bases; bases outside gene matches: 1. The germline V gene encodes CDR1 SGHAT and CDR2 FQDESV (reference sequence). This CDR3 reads CASSLADRGLNTEAFF. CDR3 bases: TGTGCCAGCAGCTTAGCGGACAGGGGGTTGAACACTGAAGCTTTCTTT.

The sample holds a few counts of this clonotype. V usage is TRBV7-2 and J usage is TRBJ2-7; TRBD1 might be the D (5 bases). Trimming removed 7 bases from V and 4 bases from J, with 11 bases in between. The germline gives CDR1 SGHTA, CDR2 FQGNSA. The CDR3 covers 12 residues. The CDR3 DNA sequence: TGTGCCAGCACCCTCCAGGGATACGAGCAGTACTTC. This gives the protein CASTLQGYEQYF.

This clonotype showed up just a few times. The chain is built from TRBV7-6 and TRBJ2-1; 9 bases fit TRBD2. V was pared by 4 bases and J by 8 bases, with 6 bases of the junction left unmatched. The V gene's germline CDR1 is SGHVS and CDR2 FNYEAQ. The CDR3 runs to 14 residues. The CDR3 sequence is CASSWRGGGDEQFF. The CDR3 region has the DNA TGTGCCAGCAGCTGGCGGGGGGGCGGCGATGAGCAGTTCTTC.

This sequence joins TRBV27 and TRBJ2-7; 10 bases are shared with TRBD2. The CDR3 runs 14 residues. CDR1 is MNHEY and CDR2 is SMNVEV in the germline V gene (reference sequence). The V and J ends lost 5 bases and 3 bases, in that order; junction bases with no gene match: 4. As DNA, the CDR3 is TGTGCCAGCAGTGACGGGACTAGCGTCTACGAGCAGTACTTC. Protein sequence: CASSDGTSVYEQYF.

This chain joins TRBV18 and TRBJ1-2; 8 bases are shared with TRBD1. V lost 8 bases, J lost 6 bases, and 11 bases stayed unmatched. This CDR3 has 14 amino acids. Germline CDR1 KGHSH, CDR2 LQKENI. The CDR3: CASAPQGAGNGYTF. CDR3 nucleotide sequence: TGTGCCAGCGCTCCTCAGGGGGCAGGGAATGGCTACACCTTC.

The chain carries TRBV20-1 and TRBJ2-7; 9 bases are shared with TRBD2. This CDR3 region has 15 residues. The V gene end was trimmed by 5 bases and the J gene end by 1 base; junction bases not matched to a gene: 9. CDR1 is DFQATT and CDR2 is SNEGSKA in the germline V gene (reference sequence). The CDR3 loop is CSAAPPAGGSYEQYF. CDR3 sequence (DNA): TGCAGTGCTGCGCCCCCGGCGGGAGGGTCCTACGAGCAGTACTTC.

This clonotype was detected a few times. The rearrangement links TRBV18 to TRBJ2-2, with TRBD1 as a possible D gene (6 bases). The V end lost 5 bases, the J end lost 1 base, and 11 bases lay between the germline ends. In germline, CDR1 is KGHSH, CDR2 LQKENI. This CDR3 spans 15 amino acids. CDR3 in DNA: TGTGCCAGCTCATCGCGGACAGAGAACACCGGGGAGCTGTTTTTT. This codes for CASSSRTENTGELFF. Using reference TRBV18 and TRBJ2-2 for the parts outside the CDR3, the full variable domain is NAGVMQNPRHLVRRRGQEARLRCSPMKGHSHVYWYRQLPEEGLKFMVYLQKENIIDESGMPKERFSAEFPKEGPSILRIQQVVRGDSAAYFCASSSRTENTGELFFGEGSRLTVL.

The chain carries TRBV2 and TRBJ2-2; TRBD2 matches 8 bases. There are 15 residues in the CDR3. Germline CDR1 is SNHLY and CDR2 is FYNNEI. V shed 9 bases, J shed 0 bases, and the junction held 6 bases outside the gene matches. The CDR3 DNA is TGTGCCAGAACGACCGGGGGGGCGAACACCGGGGAGCTGTTTTTT. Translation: CARTTGGANTGELFF.

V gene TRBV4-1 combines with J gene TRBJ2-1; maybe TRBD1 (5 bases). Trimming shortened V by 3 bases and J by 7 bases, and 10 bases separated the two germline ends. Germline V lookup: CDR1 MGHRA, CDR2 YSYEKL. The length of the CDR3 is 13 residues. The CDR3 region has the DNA TGCGCCAGCAGCCACACTCAGGGAAATGAGCAGTTCTTC. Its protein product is CASSHTQGNEQFF.

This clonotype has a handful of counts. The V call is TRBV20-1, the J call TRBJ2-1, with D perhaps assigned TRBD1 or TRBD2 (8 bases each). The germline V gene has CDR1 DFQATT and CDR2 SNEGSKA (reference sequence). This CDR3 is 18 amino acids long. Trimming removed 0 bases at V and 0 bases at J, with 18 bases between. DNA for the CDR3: TGCAGTGCTAGAGATCTGGGACTAGACAGGGGCTCCTACAATGAGCAGTTCTTC. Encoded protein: CSARDLGLDRGSYNEQFF.

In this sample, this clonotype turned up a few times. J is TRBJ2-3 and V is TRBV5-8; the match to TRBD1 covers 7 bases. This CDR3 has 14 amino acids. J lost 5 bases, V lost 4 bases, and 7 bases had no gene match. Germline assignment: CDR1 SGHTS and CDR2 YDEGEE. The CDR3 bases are TGTGCCAGCAGCCAGGGACAGCTCGGAGATACGCAGTATTTT. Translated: CASSQGQLGDTQYF.

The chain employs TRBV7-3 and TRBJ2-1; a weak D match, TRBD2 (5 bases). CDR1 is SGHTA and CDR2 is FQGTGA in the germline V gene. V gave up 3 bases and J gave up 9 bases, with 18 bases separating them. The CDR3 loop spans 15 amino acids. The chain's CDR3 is CASSLGSGPWGEQFF. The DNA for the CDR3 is TGTGCCAGCAGCTTGGGCAGCGGTCCTTGGGGTGAGCAGTTCTTC.

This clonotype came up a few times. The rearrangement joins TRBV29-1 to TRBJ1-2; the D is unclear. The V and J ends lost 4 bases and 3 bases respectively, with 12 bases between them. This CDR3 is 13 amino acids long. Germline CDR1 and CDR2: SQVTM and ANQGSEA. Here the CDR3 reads CSVVTGYDYGYTF. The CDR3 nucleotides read TGCAGCGTTGTGACGGGATACGACTATGGCTACACCTTC.

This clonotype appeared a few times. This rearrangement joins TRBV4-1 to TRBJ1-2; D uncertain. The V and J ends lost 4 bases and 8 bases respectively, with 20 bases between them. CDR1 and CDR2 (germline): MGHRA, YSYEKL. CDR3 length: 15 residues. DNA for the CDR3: TGCGCCAGCAGCCCTGGACCGGCCCAATTAAGAGGCTACACCTTC. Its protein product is CASSPGPAQLRGYTF.

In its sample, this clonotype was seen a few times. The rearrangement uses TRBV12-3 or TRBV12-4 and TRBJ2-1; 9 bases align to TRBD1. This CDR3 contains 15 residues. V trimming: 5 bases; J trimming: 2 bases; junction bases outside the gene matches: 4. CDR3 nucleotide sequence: TGTGCCAGCAGTCGGACAGGGGCAACCTACAATGAGCAGTTCTTC. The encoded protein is CASSRTGATYNEQFF.

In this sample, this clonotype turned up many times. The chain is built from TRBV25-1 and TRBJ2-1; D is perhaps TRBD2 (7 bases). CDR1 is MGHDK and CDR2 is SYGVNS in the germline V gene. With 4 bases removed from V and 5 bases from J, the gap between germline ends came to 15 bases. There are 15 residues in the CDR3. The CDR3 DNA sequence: TGTGCCAGCAGTGTACGGGGGGCCGAGAACAATGAGCAGTTCTTC. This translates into CASSVRGAENNEQFF.

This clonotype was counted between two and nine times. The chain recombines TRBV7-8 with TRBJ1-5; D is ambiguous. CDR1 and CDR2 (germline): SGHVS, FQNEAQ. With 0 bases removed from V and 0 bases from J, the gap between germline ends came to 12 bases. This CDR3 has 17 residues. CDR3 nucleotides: TGTGCCAGCAGCTTAGCGGACTACACGGATAGCAATCAGCCCCAGCATTTT. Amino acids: CASSLADYTDSNQPQHF.

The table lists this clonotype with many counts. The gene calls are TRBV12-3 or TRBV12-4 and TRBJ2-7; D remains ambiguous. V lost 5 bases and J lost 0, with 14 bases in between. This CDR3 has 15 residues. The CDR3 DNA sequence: TGTGCCAGCAGTCCCCAGTTGACCGCCTCCTACGAGCAGTACTTC. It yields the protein CASSPQLTASYEQYF.

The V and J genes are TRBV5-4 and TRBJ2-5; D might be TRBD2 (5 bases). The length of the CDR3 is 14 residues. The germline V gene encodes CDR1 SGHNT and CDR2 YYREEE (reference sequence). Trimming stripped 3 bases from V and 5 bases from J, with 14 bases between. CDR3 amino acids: CASSSGSTMETQYF. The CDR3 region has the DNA TGTGCCAGCAGCTCGGGGAGTACTATGGAGACCCAGTACTTC.

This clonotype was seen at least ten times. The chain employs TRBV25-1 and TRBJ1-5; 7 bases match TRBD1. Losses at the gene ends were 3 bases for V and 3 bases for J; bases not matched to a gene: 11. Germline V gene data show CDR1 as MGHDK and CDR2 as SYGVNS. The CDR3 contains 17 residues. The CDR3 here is CASSDSTDREFNQPQHF. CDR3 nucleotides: TGTGCCAGCAGTGATTCCACCGACAGGGAGTTCAATCAGCCCCAGCATTTT.

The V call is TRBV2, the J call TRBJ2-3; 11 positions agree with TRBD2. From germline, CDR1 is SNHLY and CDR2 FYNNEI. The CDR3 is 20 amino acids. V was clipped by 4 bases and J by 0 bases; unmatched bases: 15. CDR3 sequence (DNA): TGTGCCAGCAGTGGCGCTTTGTCTAGCGGGGGGACAACGAGCACAGATACGCAGTATTTT. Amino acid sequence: CASSGALSSGGTTSTDTQYF.

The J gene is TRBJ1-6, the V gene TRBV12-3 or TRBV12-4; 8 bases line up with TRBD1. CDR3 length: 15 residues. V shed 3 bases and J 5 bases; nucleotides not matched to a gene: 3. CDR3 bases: TGTGCCAGCAGTTTGTTGGACAGGGATAATTCACCCCTCCACTTT. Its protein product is CASSLLDRDNSPLHF.

CDR3 residues: CASSILGQQETQYF. The CDR3 DNA follows: TGTGCCAGTAGTATCTTGGGACAACAAGAGACCCAGTACTTC. The chain recombines TRBV19 with TRBJ2-5, with a possible D match to TRBD1 (6 bases). Looked up from germline, CDR1 is LNHDA and CDR2 is SQIVND (reference sequence). CDR3 length equals 14 residues. V lost 3 bases, J lost 2 bases, and 10 bases lay in between.